A single TCR beta chain is shown here with its context. This CDR3 has 16 amino acids. V lost 3 bases, J lost 4 bases, and 18 bases lay in between. The germline V gene has CDR1 MDHEN and CDR2 SYDVKM. This entry belongs to a study of blood T cell repertoires in COVID-19. As for the study in general: The United States, Italy and Spain were the sources of the acute and convalescent COVID-19 samples.

Produced via immunoSEQ multiplex PCR; TCRdb's table is partial and in-frame only. The data contain some 68,000 clones, more than 80% of them seen just once; the ten biggest clones take up more than 2.5%. This rearrangement joins TRBV28 to TRBJ1-1; D uncertain. This sequence originates from a man aged 50 to 60 with acute or convalescent COVID-19. The sequencing input was peripheral blood. The CDR3 sequence: CASSLARASLSTEAFF. The CDR3, as DNA: TGTGCCAGCAGTTTGGCGCGGGCCAGCCTGAGCACTGAAGCTTTCTTT.